This T cell receptor beta chain was recovered during a study of identical twins. After removal of 3 bases from V and 12 bases from J, the junction contained 3 bases not matched to a gene. Germline V gene sequence: CDR1 SQVTM, CDR2 ANQGSEA. This CDR3 comprises 11 residues. cDNA molecules carried unique molecular identifiers, and template switching added a universal primer site. TCRdb used MiXCR to reprocess the 5' RACE reads, holding one entry per CDR3 protein. The sample holds some 900,000 distinct CDR3 sequences, 9% to 15% seen once. These data were also filed under a second study, of yellow fever vaccine responses in identical twins.

The chain recombines TRBV29-1 with TRBJ2-3; 10 bases fit TRBD2. The receptor's source is a young woman in good health. Source material: PBMCs. The CDR3 DNA reads as TGCAGCGTTGATCTAGCGGGGGCCCAGTATTTT. Residues: CSVDLAGAQYF.